A single sample is the source of the 5 T cell receptor beta chains below, sequenced in a study of blood T cell repertoires in COVID-19. Here immunoSEQ multiplex PCR was the method, and the copy in TCRdb shows in-frame clones only, minus some. The repertoire has approximately 300,000 clones, 75% to 90% of them found once; the top ten carry about 2.2%. The specimen was peripheral blood. Receptors originate from a woman aged 50 to 60 who had recovered from COVID-19.

The chain links TRBV30 to TRBJ1-4; no firm D call. Trimming left V 4 bases short and J 4 bases short, with 7 bases between. Per the germline V gene, CDR1 is GTSNPN and CDR2 is SVGIG (reference sequence). CDR3 length equals 12 residues. The CDR3: CAWMSGNEKLFF. The CDR3 DNA reads TGTGCCTGGATGTCGGGTAATGAAAAACTGTTTTTT.

The chain uses TRBV6-2 or TRBV6-3 and TRBJ1-2; tentative D call: TRBD1 (6 bases). The CDR3 consists of 13 residues. Trimming shortened V by 5 bases and J by 4 bases, and 11 bases separated the two germline ends. The germline CDR1 and CDR2 sequences are MNHEY and SVGEGT. The CDR3 protein is CASSPGQLYGYTF. CDR3 in DNA: TGTGCCAGCAGTCCGGGACAACTCTATGGCTACACCTTC.

This clone was observed a few times. The chain links TRBV6-2 or TRBV6-3 to TRBJ2-2; 9 nucleotides match TRBD1. Germline CDR1 MNHEY, CDR2 SVGEGT. CDR3 length: 14 residues. Unmatched junction bases numbered 3, after V lost 2 bases and J lost 8 bases. CDR3 sequence (DNA): TGTGCCAGCAGTTACCGGGACAGGGAAGGGGAGCTGTTTTTT. Amino acid sequence: CASSYRDREGELFF.

This clone was picked up a small number of times. The V and J genes are TRBV7-2 and TRBJ1-6, with TRBD1 identical over 9 bases. The CDR3 has 14 amino acids. Germline V gene lookup returns CDR1 SGHTA and CDR2 FQGNSA. V gave up 3 bases and J gave up 8 bases; unmatched junction bases: 2. The CDR3 protein is CASSFTGGYSPLHF. In DNA, the CDR3 is TGTGCCAGCAGCTTCACAGGGGGCTATTCACCCCTCCACTTT.

V gene TRBV11-2 combines with J gene TRBJ1-4, with TRBD1 as a possible D gene (5 bases). The V and J ends lost 5 bases and 0 bases respectively, with 10 bases between them. Germline lookup yields CDR1 SGHAT and CDR2 FQNNGV. The CDR3 covers 15 residues. CDR3 DNA sequence: TGTGCCAGCAGCCAATCAGGGTCAACTAATGAAAAACTGTTTTTT. It specifies CASSQSGSTNEKLFF.